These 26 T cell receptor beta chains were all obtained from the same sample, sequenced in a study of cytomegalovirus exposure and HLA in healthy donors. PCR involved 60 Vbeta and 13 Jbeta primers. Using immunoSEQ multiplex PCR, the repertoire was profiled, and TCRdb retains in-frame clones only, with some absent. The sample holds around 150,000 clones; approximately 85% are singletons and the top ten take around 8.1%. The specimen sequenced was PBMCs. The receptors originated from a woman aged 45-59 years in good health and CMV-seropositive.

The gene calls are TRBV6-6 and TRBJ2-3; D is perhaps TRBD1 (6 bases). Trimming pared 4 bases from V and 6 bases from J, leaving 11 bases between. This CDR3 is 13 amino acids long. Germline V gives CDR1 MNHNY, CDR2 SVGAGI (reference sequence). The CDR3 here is CASSLPGADTQYF. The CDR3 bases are TGTGCCAGCAGTTTGCCAGGGGCGGATACGCAGTATTTT.

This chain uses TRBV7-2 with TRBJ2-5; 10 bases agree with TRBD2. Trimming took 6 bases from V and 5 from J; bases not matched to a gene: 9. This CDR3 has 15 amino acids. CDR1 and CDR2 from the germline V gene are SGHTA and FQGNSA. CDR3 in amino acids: CASRALAGVLETQYF. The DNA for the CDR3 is TGTGCCAGCAGAGCCCTAGCGGGGGTCCTGGAGACCCAGTACTTC. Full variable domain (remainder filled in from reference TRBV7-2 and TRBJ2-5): GAGVSQSPSNKVTEKGKDVELRCDPISGHTALYWYRQSLGQGLEFLIYFQGNSAPDKSGLPSDRFSAERTGGSVSTLTIQRTQQEDSAVYLCASRALAGVLETQYFGPGTRLLVL.

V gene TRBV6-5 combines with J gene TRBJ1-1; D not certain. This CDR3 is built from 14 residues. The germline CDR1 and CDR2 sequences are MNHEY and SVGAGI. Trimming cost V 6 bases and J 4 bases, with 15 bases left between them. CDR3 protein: CASRLRQAGTEAFF. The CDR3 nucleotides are TGTGCCAGCAGGCTGCGGCAAGCGGGCACTGAAGCTTTCTTT.

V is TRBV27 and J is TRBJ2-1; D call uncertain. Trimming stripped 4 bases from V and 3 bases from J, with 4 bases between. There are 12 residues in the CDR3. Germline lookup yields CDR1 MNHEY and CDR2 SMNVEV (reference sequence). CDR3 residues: CASSSFYNEQFF. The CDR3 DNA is TGTGCCAGCAGTTCTTTCTACAATGAGCAGTTCTTC.

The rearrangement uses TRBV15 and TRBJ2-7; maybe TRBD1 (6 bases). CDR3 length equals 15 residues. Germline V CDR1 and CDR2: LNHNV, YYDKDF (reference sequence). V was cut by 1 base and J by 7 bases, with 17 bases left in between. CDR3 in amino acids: CATSRAILGASEQYF. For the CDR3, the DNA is TGTGCCACCAGCAGAGCCATTCTGGGGGCGAGTGAGCAGTACTTC.

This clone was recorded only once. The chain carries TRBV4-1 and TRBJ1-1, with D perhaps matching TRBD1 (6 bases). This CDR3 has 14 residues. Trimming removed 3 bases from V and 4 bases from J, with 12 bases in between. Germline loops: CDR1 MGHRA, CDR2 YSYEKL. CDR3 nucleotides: TGCGCCAGCAGCCAGGACAGCTTCGGCACTGAAGCTTTCTTT. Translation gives CASSQDSFGTEAFF.

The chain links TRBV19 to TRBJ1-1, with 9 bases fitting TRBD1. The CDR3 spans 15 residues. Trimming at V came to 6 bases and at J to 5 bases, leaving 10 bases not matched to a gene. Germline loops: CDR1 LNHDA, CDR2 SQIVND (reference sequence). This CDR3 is CASRDNRGRRTEAFF. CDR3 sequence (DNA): TGTGCCAGTAGGGACAACAGGGGGCGGCGGACTGAAGCTTTCTTT.

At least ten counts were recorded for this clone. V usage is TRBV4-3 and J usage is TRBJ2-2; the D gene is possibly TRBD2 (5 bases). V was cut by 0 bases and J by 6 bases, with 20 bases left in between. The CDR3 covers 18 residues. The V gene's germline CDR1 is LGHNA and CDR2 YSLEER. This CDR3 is CASSQDVMDSFGAGELFF. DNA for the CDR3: TGCGCCAGCAGCCAAGATGTTATGGACTCCTTTGGGGCCGGGGAGCTGTTTTTT.

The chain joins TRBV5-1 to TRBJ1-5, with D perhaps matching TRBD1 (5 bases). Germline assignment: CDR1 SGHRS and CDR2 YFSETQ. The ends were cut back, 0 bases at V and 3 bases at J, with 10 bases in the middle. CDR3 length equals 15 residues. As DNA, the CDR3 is TGCGCCAGCAGCTTGGATGGGGCCTACAATCAGCCCCAGCATTTT. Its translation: CASSLDGAYNQPQHF.

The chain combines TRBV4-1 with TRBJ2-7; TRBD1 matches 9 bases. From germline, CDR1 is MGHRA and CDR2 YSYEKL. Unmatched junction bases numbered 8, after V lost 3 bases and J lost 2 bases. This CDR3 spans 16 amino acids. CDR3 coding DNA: TGCGCCAGCAGCCACGGCACAGGGGGCATCCCCTACGAGCAGTACTTC. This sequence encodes CASSHGTGGIPYEQYF.

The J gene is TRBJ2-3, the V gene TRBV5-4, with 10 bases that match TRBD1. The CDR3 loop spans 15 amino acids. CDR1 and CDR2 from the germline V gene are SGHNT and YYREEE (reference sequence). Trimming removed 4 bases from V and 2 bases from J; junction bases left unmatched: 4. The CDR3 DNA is TGTGCCAGCAGCCCGACAGGGGGCCACACAGATACGCAGTATTTT. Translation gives CASSPTGGHTDTQYF.

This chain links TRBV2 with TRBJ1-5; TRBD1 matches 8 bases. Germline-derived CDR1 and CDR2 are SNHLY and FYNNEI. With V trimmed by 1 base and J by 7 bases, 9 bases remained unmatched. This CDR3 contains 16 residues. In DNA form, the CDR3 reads TGTGCCAGCAGTGAAGGGGGTGGCAGGGGGCACCAGCCCCAGCATTTT. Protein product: CASSEGGGRGHQPQHF.

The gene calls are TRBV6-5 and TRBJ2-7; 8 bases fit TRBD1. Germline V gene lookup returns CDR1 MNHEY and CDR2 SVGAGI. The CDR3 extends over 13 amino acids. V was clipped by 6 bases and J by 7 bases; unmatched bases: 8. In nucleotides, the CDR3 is TGTGCCAGCAGAGGCACAGGGGGGAGGGAGCAGTACTTC. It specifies CASRGTGGREQYF.

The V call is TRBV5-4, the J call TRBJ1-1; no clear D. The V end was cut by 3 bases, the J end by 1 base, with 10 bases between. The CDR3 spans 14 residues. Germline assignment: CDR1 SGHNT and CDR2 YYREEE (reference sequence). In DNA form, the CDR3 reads TGTGCCAGCAGCTCGCAGACTGAGAACACTGAAGCTTTCTTT. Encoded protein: CASSSQTENTEAFF.

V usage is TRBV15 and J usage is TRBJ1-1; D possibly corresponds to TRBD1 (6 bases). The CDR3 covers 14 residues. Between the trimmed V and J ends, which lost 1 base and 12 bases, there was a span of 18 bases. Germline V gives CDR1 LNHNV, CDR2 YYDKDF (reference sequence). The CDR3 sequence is CATSRAAGAGLTFF. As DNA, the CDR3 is TGTGCCACCAGCAGAGCGGCGGGGGCCGGGTTAACTTTCTTT.

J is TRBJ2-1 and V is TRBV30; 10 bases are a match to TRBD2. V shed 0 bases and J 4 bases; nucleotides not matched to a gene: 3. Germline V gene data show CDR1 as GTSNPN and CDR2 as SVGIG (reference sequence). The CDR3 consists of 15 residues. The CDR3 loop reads CAWSVQAGGYNEQFF. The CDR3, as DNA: TGTGCCTGGAGTGTACAAGCGGGAGGGTACAATGAGCAGTTCTTC.

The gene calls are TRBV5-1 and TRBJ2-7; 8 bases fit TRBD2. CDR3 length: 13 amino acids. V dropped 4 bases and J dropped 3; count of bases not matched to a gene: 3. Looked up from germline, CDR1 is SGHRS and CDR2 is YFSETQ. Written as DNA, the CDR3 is TGCGCCAGCAGCGGAACTAGCGGCTACGAGCAGTACTTC. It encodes CASSGTSGYEQYF.

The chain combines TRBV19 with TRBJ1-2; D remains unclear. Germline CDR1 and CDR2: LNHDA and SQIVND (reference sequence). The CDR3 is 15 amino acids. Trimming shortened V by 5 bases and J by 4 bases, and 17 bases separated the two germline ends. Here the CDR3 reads CASSPLGRGSYGYTF. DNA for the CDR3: TGTGCCAGTAGTCCCCTCGGTCGGGGATCCTATGGCTACACCTTC.

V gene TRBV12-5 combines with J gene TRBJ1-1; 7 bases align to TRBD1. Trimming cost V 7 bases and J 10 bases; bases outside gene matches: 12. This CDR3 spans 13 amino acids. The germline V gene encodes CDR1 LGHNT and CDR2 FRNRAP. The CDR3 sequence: CASAGQPGGAAFF. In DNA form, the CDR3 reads TGTGCTAGTGCGGGCCAACCAGGGGGAGCAGCTTTCTTT.

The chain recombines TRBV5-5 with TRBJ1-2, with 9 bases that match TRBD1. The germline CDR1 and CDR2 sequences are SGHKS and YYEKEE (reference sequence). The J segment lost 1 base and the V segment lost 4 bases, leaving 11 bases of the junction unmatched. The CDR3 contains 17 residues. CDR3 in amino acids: CASSTRTGEQFNYGYTF. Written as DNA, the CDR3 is TGTGCCAGCAGCACGAGGACAGGGGAGCAGTTTAACTATGGCTACACCTTC.

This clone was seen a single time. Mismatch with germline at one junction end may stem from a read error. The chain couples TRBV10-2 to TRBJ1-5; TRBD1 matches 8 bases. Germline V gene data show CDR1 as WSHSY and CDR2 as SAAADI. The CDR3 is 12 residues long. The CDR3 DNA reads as TGCGCCAGCGACAGGGGCAACCAGCCCCAGCATTTT. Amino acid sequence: CASDRGNQPQHF.

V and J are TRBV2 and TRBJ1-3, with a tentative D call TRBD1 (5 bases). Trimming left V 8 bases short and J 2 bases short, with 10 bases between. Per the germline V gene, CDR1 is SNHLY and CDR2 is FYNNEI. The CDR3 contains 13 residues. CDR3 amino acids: CASLQEAGNTIYF. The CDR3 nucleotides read TGTGCCAGCCTACAGGAAGCTGGAAACACCATATATTTT.

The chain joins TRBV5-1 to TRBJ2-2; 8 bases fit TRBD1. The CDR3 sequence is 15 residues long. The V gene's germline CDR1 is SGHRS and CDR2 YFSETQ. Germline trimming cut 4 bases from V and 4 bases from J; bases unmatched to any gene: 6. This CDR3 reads CASSGQGSGTGELFF. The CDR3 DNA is TGCGCCAGCAGCGGACAGGGTTCGGGCACCGGGGAGCTGTTTTTT. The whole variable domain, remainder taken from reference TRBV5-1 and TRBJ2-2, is KAGVTQTPRYLIKTRGQQVTLSCSPISGHRSVSWYQQTPGQGLQFLFEYFSETQRNKGNFPGRFSGRQFSNSRSEMNVSTLELGDSALYLCASSGQGSGTGELFFGEGSRLTVL.

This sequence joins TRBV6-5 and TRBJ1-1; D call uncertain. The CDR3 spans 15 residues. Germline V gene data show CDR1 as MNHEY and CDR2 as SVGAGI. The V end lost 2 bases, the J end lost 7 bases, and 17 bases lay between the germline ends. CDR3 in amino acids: CASSYAGDAAGEAFF. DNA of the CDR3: TGTGCCAGCAGTTACGCCGGGGATGCGGCAGGTGAAGCTTTCTTT.

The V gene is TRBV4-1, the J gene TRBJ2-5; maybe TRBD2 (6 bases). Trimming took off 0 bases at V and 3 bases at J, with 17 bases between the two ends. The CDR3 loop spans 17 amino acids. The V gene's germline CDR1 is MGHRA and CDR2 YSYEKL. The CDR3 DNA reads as TGCGCCAGCAGCCAAGATCAGGGCGGGGAGGAGGAAGAGACCCAGTACTTC. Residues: CASSQDQGGEEEETQYF.

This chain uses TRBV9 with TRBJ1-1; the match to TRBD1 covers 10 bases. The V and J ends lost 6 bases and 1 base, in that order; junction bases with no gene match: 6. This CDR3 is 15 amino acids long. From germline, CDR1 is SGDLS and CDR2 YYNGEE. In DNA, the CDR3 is TGTGCCAGCACTAGAGGACAGGGGGGGAACACTGAAGCTTTCTTT. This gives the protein CASTRGQGGNTEAFF.